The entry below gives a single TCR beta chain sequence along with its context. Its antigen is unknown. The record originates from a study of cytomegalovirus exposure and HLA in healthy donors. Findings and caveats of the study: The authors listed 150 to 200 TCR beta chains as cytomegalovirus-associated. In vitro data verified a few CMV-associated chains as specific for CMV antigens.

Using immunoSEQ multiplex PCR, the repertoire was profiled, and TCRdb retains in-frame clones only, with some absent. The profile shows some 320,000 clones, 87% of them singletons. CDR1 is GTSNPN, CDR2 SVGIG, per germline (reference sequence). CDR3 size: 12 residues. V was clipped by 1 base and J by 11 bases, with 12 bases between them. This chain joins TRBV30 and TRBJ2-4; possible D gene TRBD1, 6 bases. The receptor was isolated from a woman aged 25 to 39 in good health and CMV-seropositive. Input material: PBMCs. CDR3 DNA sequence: TGTGCCTGGAGTGGCACAGGGTCGGTTCAGTACTTC. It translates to CAWSGTGSVQYF.